The T cell receptor (beta chain) described here comes from a study of blood T cell repertoires in COVID-19. Study context: Both acute and convalescent COVID-19 samples were obtained from the United States, Italy and Spain. T cells, B-cell-depleted T cells, or PBMCs supplied cDNA or gDNA.

CDR1 and CDR2 from the germline V gene are SGHTA and FQGTGA. Trimming cost V 5 bases and J 12 bases; bases outside gene matches: 3. The CDR3 consists of 12 residues. Clones were read by immunoSEQ multiplex PCR, and TCRdb kept only the in-frame ones, dropping some. The sample includes approximately 300,000 clones, around 90% of them seen just once. Recruitment covered fewer than 25 US areas and drew participants whose ages spanned roughly 18 to 95 years. All recovered Cohort 3 donors got two negative PCRs, got clearance, or saw symptom resolution. The sequence derives from a man between 60 and 75 years old who had recovered from COVID-19. The chain recombines TRBV7-3 with TRBJ2-1; 11 bases are shared with TRBD2. Input material: PBMCs or T cells enriched from blood (not recorded which). The CDR3 spells CASSTLAGGQFF. CDR3 nucleotides: TGTGCCAGCAGCACGCTAGCGGGAGGGCAGTTCTTC.